The 8 T cell receptor beta chains in this list originate from one sample, sequenced in a study of shared clonotypes between healthy human individuals. TCRdb's table, derived via immunoSEQ multiplex PCR, lists solely in-frame clones and lacks some. The sample contains hundreds of thousands of clones, about 96% of which appear only once. Sequenced: memory CD8+ T cells sorted from blood. The subset was: CD45RO+ cells pooled with CCR7-negative TemRA cells. The receptors originated from a man aged 25 to 45 in good health.

The rearrangement joins TRBV10-2 to TRBJ2-3, with 7 nucleotides matching TRBD2. Per germline, CDR1 WSHSY and CDR2 SAAADI. The V segment lost 8 bases and the J segment 2 bases; nucleotides outside the gene matches: 7. CDR3 length: 14 residues. CDR3 loop: CASLSGDITDTQYF. For the CDR3, the DNA is TGCGCCAGCCTCAGCGGGGATATCACAGATACGCAGTATTTT.

This rearrangement joins TRBV19 to TRBJ1-2; 7 nucleotides align to TRBD1. CDR3 length: 13 residues. Germline CDR1 is LNHDA and CDR2 is SQIVND (reference sequence). V shed 7 bases, J shed 3 bases, and the junction held 5 bases outside the gene matches. In DNA form, the CDR3 reads TGTGCCAGTACTATCACAGGGGACTATGGCTACACCTTC. This codes for CASTITGDYGYTF.

As to this clone: Other nucleotide sequences in the sample specify the same CDR3. This chain connects TRBV6-1 to TRBJ1-3, with D tentatively TRBD1 (6 bases). CDR3 length: 13 amino acids. Germline CDR1 is MNHNS and CDR2 is SASEGT. Trimming removed 6 bases at V and 0 bases at J, with 6 bases between. DNA for the CDR3: TGTGCCAGCAGGGACAGCTCTGGAAACACCATATATTTT. Amino acids: CASRDSSGNTIYF.

The chain employs TRBV9 and TRBJ2-1; 10 bases fit TRBD2. The trim removed 1 base at V and 8 bases at J, leaving 9 bases unmatched. This CDR3 spans 16 amino acids. CDR1 is SGDLS, CDR2 YYNGEE, per germline. The CDR3 here is CASSVSHSGRYDEQFF. For the CDR3, the DNA is TGTGCCAGCAGCGTATCCCATAGCGGGAGGTACGATGAGCAGTTCTTC.

V gene TRBV2 combines with J gene TRBJ1-1, with D unresolved. Trimming pared 5 bases from V and 5 bases from J, leaving 15 bases between. The CDR3 extends over 14 amino acids. Germline-derived CDR1 and CDR2 are SNHLY and FYNNEI. The CDR3 reads CASSQHPVGTEAFF. In nucleotides, the CDR3 is TGTGCCAGCAGTCAACACCCAGTGGGGACTGAAGCTTTCTTT.

This clone was detected once. The rearrangement joins TRBV11-2 to TRBJ2-7; tentatively, D is TRBD2 (5 bases). This CDR3 has 14 amino acids. CDR1 is SGHAT and CDR2 is FQNNGV in the germline V gene. Trimming took 5 bases from V and 4 from J, leaving 15 bases between them. Here the CDR3 reads CASSPDRGVYEQYF. CDR3 in DNA: TGTGCCAGCAGCCCGGACCGGGGAGTTTACGAGCAGTACTTC.

The rearrangement joins TRBV11-1 to TRBJ2-1; D not resolved. V lost 0 bases and J lost 0, with 9 bases in between. This CDR3 has 16 amino acids. Germline-derived CDR1 and CDR2 are SGHAT and FQDESV (reference sequence). The CDR3: CASSLASFSSYNEQFF. The CDR3 DNA sequence: TGTGCCAGCAGCTTAGCTAGCTTTAGCTCCTACAATGAGCAGTTCTTC.

The J gene is TRBJ2-7, the V gene TRBV4-2; 11 bases fit TRBD2. Germline V gene lookup returns CDR1 LGHNA and CDR2 YNFKEQ. The CDR3 loop spans 16 amino acids. The J segment lost 5 bases and the V segment lost 1 base, leaving 7 bases of the junction unmatched. CDR3 nucleotide sequence: TGTGCCAGCAGCCAAGGCCATAGCGGGAGGGCTGACGAGCAGTACTTC. It yields the protein CASSQGHSGRADEQYF.